This T cell receptor (beta chain) came from a study of blood T cell repertoires in COVID-19. About the research overall: There were acute and convalescent COVID-19 samples, and they came from the United States, Italy and Spain. PBMCs, B-cell-depleted T cells, or T cells were the source of the cDNA or gDNA that made up the material.

The CDR3 is 20 residues long. Trimming left V 0 bases short and J 3 bases short, with 24 bases between. The V gene's germline CDR1 is LNHDA and CDR2 SQIVND (reference sequence). Assay used: immunoSEQ multiplex PCR; TCRdb lists only in-frame clones, some missing. The table shows approximately 210,000 clones, with roughly 86% occurring only once. Sequences were obtained from peripheral blood. The chain carries TRBV19 and TRBJ2-1, with a tentative D call TRBD1 (6 bases). The receptor's source is a woman between 70 and 85 years old with active or convalescent COVID-19. The CDR3 nucleotides are TGTGCCAGTAGTATAGACGGTCCTCTAGGGGGAGCTTTGTTCTACAATGAGCAGTTCTTC. It translates to CASSIDGPLGGALFYNEQFF.